The sequence of this TCR beta chain was determined in a study of T cell repertoires in cytomegalovirus infection. Study-level information: The public TCR beta signatures pointed to both CMV infection and matching HLA type. Study-level points and caveats: The study found HLA-C-restricted CMV-specific TCR beta clonotypes dominating the ex vivo response. Based on cumulative public TCR beta family frequency, carriers of CMV plus the relevant HLA were identified.

This CDR3 contains 14 residues. Germline lookup yields CDR1 LNHDA and CDR2 SQIVND (reference sequence). The V end was cut by 5 bases, the J end by 6 bases, with 13 bases between. TCRdb re-derived calls from the reads in MiXCR, one entry per CDR3 protein. This repertoire shows approximately 500,000 distinct CDR3 sequences, about 10% found once; its top ten account for roughly a tenth. This clonotype was counted ten times or more. Its antigen is still unknown. J is TRBJ1-4 and V is TRBV19, with D uncertain. Material: PBMCs. This TCR was recovered from a human donor in good health (CMV status not recorded). Some clones in this sample may be carry-over from other donors' samples. CDR3 coding DNA: TGTGCCAGTAGTTTCCGGGTGTCGGATGAAAAACTGTTTTTT. As protein: CASSFRVSDEKLFF.